This T cell receptor beta chain was sequenced in a study of early T cells in non-severe SARS-CoV-2 infection. For the study at large: Chains were unpaired, as sequencing was done on bulk RNA from unsorted whole blood.

Unique molecular identifiers tagged individual cDNA molecules. TCRdb re-called the 5' RACE reads through MiXCR, storing one row per CDR3 protein. There are 20,000 to 25,000 distinct CDR3 sequences in the sample; 4.5% to 5.5% occur only once, and around 10% lies in the top ten. CDR1 MNHNS and CDR2 SASEGT come from the germline V gene. There are 17 residues in the CDR3. V dropped 1 base and J dropped 2; count of bases not matched to a gene: 7. In its sample, this clonotype was seen a few times. The rearrangement joins TRBV6-1 to TRBJ2-7; 11 bases are a match to TRBD2. This sequence was found in an adult who was a healthcare worker with PCR-confirmed SARS-CoV-2 infection or an uninfected control (not recorded which). The sample consisted of whole blood. The CDR3 coding sequence is TGTGCCAGCAGTGAAGTAGGGGGGACTAGCGGTCCCTACGAGCAGTACGTC. Protein: CASSEVGGTSGPYEQYV.